This TCR beta chain was identified in a study of shared clonotypes between healthy human individuals. In the study overall: Two women and a few men aged 18 to 49 served as donors. For every donor, three CD4 naive, three CD4 memory, two CD8 naive and one CD8 memory plates were used.

The V end lost 0 bases, the J end lost 0 bases, and 9 bases lay between the germline ends. Germline V gene data show CDR1 as GTSNPN and CDR2 as SVGIG (reference sequence). The CDR3 is 15 residues long. Broader study findings: Genetic and exposure-history diversity was limited by the few donors.

Remarks on this clone: As yet, its antigen is unknown.

Assay: immunoSEQ multiplex PCR; the TCRdb copy retains only in-frame clones and omits some. The sample records about 1 million clones, 65% to 80% being singletons. Free of recent acute infections or vaccinations, the donors were healthy HIV-negative adults. The source material was memory CD4+ T cells sorted from blood. Subset in this sample: CD45RA-negative fraction. J is TRBJ1-3 and V is TRBV30; D gene uncertain. The sequence was collected from a man younger than 35 in good health. CDR3 sequence (DNA): TGTGCCTGGAGTGTACAGACAACCTCTGGAAACACCATATATTTT. It specifies CAWSVQTTSGNTIYF.